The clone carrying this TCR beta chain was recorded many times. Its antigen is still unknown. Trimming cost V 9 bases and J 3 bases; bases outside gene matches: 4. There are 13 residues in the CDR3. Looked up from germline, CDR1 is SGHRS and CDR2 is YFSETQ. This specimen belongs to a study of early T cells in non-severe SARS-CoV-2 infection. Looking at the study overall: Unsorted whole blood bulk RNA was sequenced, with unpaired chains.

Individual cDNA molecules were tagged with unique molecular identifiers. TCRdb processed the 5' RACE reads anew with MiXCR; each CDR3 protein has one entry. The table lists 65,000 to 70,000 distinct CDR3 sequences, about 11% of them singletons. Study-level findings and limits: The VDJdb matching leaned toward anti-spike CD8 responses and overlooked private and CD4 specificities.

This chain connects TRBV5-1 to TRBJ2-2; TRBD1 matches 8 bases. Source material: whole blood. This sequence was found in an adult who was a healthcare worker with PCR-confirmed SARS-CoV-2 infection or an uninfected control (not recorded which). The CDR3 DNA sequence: TGCGCCACCCAGGACAGGGACACCGGGGAGCTGTTTTTT. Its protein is CATQDRDTGELFF.